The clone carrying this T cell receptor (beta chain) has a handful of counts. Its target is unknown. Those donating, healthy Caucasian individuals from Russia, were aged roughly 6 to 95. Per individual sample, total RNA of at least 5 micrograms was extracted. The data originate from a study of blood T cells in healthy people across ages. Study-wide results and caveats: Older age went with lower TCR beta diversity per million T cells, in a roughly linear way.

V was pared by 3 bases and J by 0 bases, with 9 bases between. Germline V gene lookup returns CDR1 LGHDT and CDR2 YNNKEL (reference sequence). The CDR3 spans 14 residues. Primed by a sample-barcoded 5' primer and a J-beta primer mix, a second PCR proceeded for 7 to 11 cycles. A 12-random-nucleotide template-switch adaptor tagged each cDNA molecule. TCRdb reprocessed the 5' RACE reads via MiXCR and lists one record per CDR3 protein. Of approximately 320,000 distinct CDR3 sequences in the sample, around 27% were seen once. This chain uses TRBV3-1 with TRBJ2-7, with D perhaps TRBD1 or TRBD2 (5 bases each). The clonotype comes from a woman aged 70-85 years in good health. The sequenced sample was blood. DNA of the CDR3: TGTGCCAGCAGCCAGGGACGTTACTCCTACGAGCAGTACTTC. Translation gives CASSQGRYSYEQYF.